There are a few counts of the clone carrying this T cell receptor beta chain. Its antigen is undetermined. This specimen belongs to a study of regulatory T cells in long-lasting Graves disease. Whole-study results and caveats: Comparison showed that persistent patients shared more public clonotypes (2,741) than new patients (about 880). Patients with persistent disease showed a bias toward TRBV28, TRBJ1-2 and TRBJ2-5.

As to time point: persistent/refractory GD, antithyroid drugs over 5 years with positive TRAb. Construction of the TCR library relied on RNA isolated from PBMCs. For TCR beta, libraries came from iRepertoire HTBI primers and Arm-PCR of CDR3 regions. In TCRdb, the multiplex PCR reads were re-called with MiXCR into one record per CDR3 protein. The table lists a few hundred thousand distinct CDR3 sequences, 20% to 25% of them singletons. The CDR3 is made up of 14 amino acids. Per germline, CDR1 MNHEY and CDR2 SVGEGT. V was cut by 5 bases and J by 4 bases, with 12 bases left in between. This rearrangement joins TRBV6-2 or TRBV6-3 to TRBJ2-1; weak D call: TRBD1 (7 bases). The sequence derives from a female donor with Graves disease. Source: peripheral blood mononuclear cells (PBMCs), taken when the disease was refractory, from a patient treated with antithyroid drugs. For the CDR3, the DNA is TGTGCCAGCAGTACCCAGGGGGGTTACAATGAGCAGTTCTTC. Residues: CASSTQGGYNEQFF.